One and the same sample provided the 21 T cell receptor beta chains below, sequenced in a study of blood T cell repertoires in COVID-19. Sequencing was performed with immunoSEQ multiplex PCR; in TCRdb, only in-frame clones are kept and a portion is missing. The repertoire holds about 370,000 clones, with approximately 90% as singletons. The sample comprised PBMCs or T cells enriched from blood (not recorded which). The origin of the receptors is a woman in her thirties or forties who had been exposed to COVID-19.

The chain recombines TRBV7-2 with TRBJ1-2, with 7 bases identical to TRBD1. J was trimmed by 2 bases and V by 5 bases; bases with no gene match: 11. This CDR3 is built from 16 residues. Germline lookup yields CDR1 SGHTA and CDR2 FQGNSA. CDR3 nucleotide sequence: TGTGCCAGCAGCCCCCACCGACAGGGAGGCAACTATGGCTACACCTTC. This codes for CASSPHRQGGNYGYTF.

The chain combines TRBV9 with TRBJ2-5; the match to TRBD1 covers 10 bases. The CDR3 extends over 17 amino acids. Germline V gene sequence: CDR1 SGDLS, CDR2 YYNGEE. V gave up 3 bases and J gave up 5 bases; unmatched junction bases: 13. The CDR3 nucleotides read TGTGCCAGCAGCGAGCGGACAGGGGGGAATTTATATGAGACCCAGTACTTC. This sequence encodes CASSERTGGNLYETQYF.

The chain couples TRBV2 to TRBJ2-1; 13 nucleotides align to TRBD2. Germline-derived CDR1 and CDR2 are SNHLY and FYNNEI. V shed 3 bases, J shed 9 bases, and the junction held 8 bases outside the gene matches. The CDR3 covers 16 residues. The CDR3, as DNA: TGTGCCAGCAGTGAGAGGCCGGGACTAGCGGGGAGTGAGCAGTTCTTC. It codes for CASSERPGLAGSEQFF. Using reference TRBV2 and TRBJ2-1 for the parts outside the CDR3, the full variable domain is EPEVTQTPSHQVTQMGQEVILRCVPISNHLYFYWYRQILGQKVEFLVSFYNNEISEKSEIFDDQFSVERPDGSNFTLKIRSTKLEDSAMYFCASSERPGLAGSEQFFGPGTRLTVL.

V usage is TRBV29-1 and J usage is TRBJ1-1, with 8 bases aligning to TRBD1. There are 14 residues in the CDR3. Germline V gene data show CDR1 as SQVTM and CDR2 as ANQGSEA. The V and J ends lost 5 bases and 5 bases, in that order; junction bases with no gene match: 10. The CDR3, as DNA: TGCAGCGTTATCCCGGGACAGGCAGCGACTGAAGCTTTCTTT. Protein product: CSVIPGQAATEAFF.

V usage is TRBV24-1 and J usage is TRBJ2-3; 11 bases map to TRBD2. The germline V gene encodes CDR1 KGHDR and CDR2 SFDVKD. The trim removed 7 bases at V and 7 bases at J, leaving 9 bases unmatched. This CDR3 contains 15 residues. The CDR3 loop is CATSDPTSGGNTQYF. DNA of the CDR3: TGTGCCACCAGCGACCCTACTAGCGGGGGAAATACGCAGTATTTT.

The chain uses TRBV19 and TRBJ1-2; 9 bases align to TRBD1. The CDR3 is 15 amino acids. Germline CDR1 reads LNHDA; CDR2 reads SQIVND (reference sequence). Germline trimming cut 4 bases from V and 6 bases from J; bases unmatched to any gene: 9. CDR3 bases: TGTGCCAGTAGTAGCACCGGGACAGGGTATAATGGCTACACCTTC. This translates into CASSSTGTGYNGYTF.

The V gene is TRBV5-1, the J gene TRBJ2-2, with D maybe TRBD2 (7 bases). The V end lost 4 bases, the J end lost 6 bases, and 19 bases lay between the germline ends. The CDR3 runs 16 residues. Looked up from germline, CDR1 is SGHRS and CDR2 is YFSETQ. The CDR3 loop is CASSPKGGSNAGELFF. CDR3 nucleotide sequence: TGCGCCAGCAGCCCCAAGGGGGGGTCTAACGCCGGGGAGCTGTTTTTT.

The chain employs TRBV19 and TRBJ2-5; 10 bases match TRBD2. This CDR3 region has 14 residues. The trim removed 6 bases at V and 5 bases at J, leaving 6 bases unmatched. Looked up from germline, CDR1 is LNHDA and CDR2 is SQIVND (reference sequence). The CDR3 reads CASRQRGGVETQYF. The CDR3 nucleotides are TGTGCCAGTAGACAGCGGGGGGGCGTTGAGACCCAGTACTTC.

The rearrangement links TRBV4-1 to TRBJ2-2; D is unclear. V was cut by 2 bases and J by 0 bases, with 7 bases left in between. CDR1 and CDR2 from the germline V gene are MGHRA and YSYEKL. The CDR3 runs to 15 residues. The CDR3 bases are TGCGCCAGCAGCCAACTTCCTACGAACACCGGGGAGCTGTTTTTT. As protein: CASSQLPTNTGELFF.

The chain uses TRBV30 and TRBJ1-2, with TRBD1 matching 9 bases. Losses at the gene ends were 4 bases for V and 7 bases for J; bases not matched to a gene: 10. The germline V gene encodes CDR1 GTSNPN and CDR2 SVGIG (reference sequence). This CDR3 region has 14 residues. The CDR3 is CAWTRDRASSGYTF. DNA of the CDR3: TGTGCCTGGACCCGGGACAGGGCTTCGAGTGGCTACACCTTC. The full variable domain, its missing parts supplied by reference TRBV30 and TRBJ1-2, is SQTIHQWPATLVQPVGSPLSLECTVEGTSNPNLYWYRQAAGRGLQLLFYSVGIGQISSEVPQNLSASRPQDRQFILSSKKLLLSDSGFYLCAWTRDRASSGYTFGSGTRLTVV.

The chain carries TRBV15 and TRBJ1-3; D remains unclear. The CDR3 sequence is 16 residues long. The germline CDR1 and CDR2 sequences are LNHNV and YYDKDF (reference sequence). The germline V and J ends were trimmed by 1 base and 5 bases, with 15 bases remaining between them. This chain's CDR3 is CATSRAGEDLRNTIYF. CDR3 coding DNA: TGTGCCACCAGCAGAGCTGGAGAAGACCTCAGAAACACCATATATTTT. The whole variable domain, remainder taken from reference TRBV15 and TRBJ1-3, is DAMVIQNPRYQVTQFGKPVTLSCSQTLNHNVMYWYQQKSSQAPKLLFHYYDKDFNNEADTPDNFQSRRPNTSFCFLDIRSPGLGDTAMYLCATSRAGEDLRNTIYFGEGSWLTVV.

CDR3 protein: CASSIFNRVGTGELFF. The CDR3, as DNA: TGTGCCAGTAGTATCTTCAACAGGGTGGGGACCGGGGAGCTGTTTTTT. V gene TRBV19 combines with J gene TRBJ2-2; D possibly corresponds to TRBD1 (6 bases). The CDR3 covers 16 residues. CDR1 LNHDA and CDR2 SQIVND come from the germline V gene (reference sequence). V lost 3 bases to trimming and J lost 5 bases, with 16 bases between them. The full variable domain, its missing parts supplied by reference TRBV19 and TRBJ2-2, is DGGITQSPKYLFRKEGQNVTLSCEQNLNHDAMYWYRQDPGQGLRLIYYSQIVNDFQKGDIAEGYSVSREKKESFPLTVTSAQKNPTAFYLCASSIFNRVGTGELFFGEGSRLTVL.

The rearrangement joins TRBV2 to TRBJ1-4; the D gene is possibly TRBD1 (5 bases). Germline CDR1 is SNHLY and CDR2 is FYNNEI. Trimming took 5 bases from V and 8 from J, leaving 15 bases between them. The CDR3 consists of 14 residues. The CDR3 here is CASSYRSAVEKLFF. The CDR3 region has the DNA TGTGCCAGCAGTTACAGGTCCGCGGTCGAAAAACTGTTTTTT.

The chain carries TRBV3-1 (or the pseudogene TRBV3-2) and TRBJ1-2; D is unresolved. The germline V gene has CDR1 LGHDT and CDR2 YNNKEL (reference sequence). The CDR3 totals 15 residues. Trimming took off 2 bases at V and 4 bases at J, with 14 bases between the two ends. DNA of the CDR3: TGTGCCAGCAGCCAAACGGCGGGTTCGAGCTATGGCTACACCTTC. Its protein is CASSQTAGSSYGYTF.

This chain connects TRBV12-3 or TRBV12-4 to TRBJ2-7; 8 nucleotides agree with TRBD2. V was pared by 5 bases and J by 7 bases, with 4 bases of the junction left unmatched. This CDR3 contains 12 residues. CDR3 residues: CASSPRGGEQYF. The CDR3 DNA reads as TGTGCCAGCAGTCCCCGGGGGGGAGAGCAGTACTTC.

This chain uses TRBV6-2 or TRBV6-3 with TRBJ1-5; 9 bases are shared with TRBD1. The length of the CDR3 is 16 residues. From germline, CDR1 is MNHEY and CDR2 SVGEGT. Trimming cost V 5 bases and J 5 bases; bases outside gene matches: 10. Here the CDR3 reads CASSSPGTGGYQPQHF. In DNA, the CDR3 is TGTGCCAGCAGTAGCCCCGGTACAGGGGGCTATCAGCCCCAGCATTTT.

This clone appeared a single time. The chain has TRBV11-3 and TRBJ1-5; 8 bases line up with TRBD1. CDR3 size: 16 residues. The germline V gene encodes CDR1 SGHNT and CDR2 YENEEA. Losses at the gene ends were 1 base for V and 1 base for J; bases not matched to a gene: 3. The DNA of the CDR3 is TGTGCCAGCAGCTTAGGACAGGGGAGAAGCAATCAGCCCCAGCATTTT. It codes for CASSLGQGRSNQPQHF.

The gene calls are TRBV5-4 and TRBJ2-2, with no clear D. From germline, CDR1 is SGHNT and CDR2 YYREEE (reference sequence). Trimming removed 3 bases at V and 0 bases at J, with 6 bases between. The CDR3 is made up of 14 amino acids. In DNA, the CDR3 is TGTGCCAGCAGCTCCCGGGCGAACACCGGGGAGCTGTTTTTT. It yields the protein CASSSRANTGELFF.

The V gene is TRBV2, the J gene TRBJ2-7; D gene ambiguous. Trimming shortened V by 4 bases and J by 2 bases, and 12 bases separated the two germline ends. This CDR3 contains 14 residues. Germline V gene lookup returns CDR1 SNHLY and CDR2 FYNNEI. This CDR3 reads CASSGSHSTYEQYF. The CDR3, as DNA: TGTGCCAGCAGTGGGAGCCACTCTACCTACGAGCAGTACTTC.

This chain links TRBV5-4 with TRBJ1-1, with D perhaps matching TRBD1 (6 bases). Germline CDR1 is SGHNT and CDR2 is YYREEE (reference sequence). The CDR3 is 14 residues long. V dropped 5 bases and J dropped 5 bases, with 16 bases sitting between them. The CDR3 sequence: CASRPREGVTEAFF. CDR3 nucleotide sequence: TGTGCCAGCAGACCCAGGGAGGGGGTTACTGAAGCTTTCTTT.

The chain recombines TRBV3-1 (or the pseudogene TRBV3-2) with TRBJ1-6, with 7 bases lining up with TRBD1. The CDR3 spans 14 residues. The junction had 3 bases not matched to a gene; V was cut back by 5 bases and J by 5 bases. CDR1 is LGHDT and CDR2 is YNNKEL in the germline V gene (reference sequence). The CDR3 nucleotides are TGTGCCAGCAGCAAGAGGGGGCATAATTCACCCCTCCACTTT. This translates into CASSKRGHNSPLHF.